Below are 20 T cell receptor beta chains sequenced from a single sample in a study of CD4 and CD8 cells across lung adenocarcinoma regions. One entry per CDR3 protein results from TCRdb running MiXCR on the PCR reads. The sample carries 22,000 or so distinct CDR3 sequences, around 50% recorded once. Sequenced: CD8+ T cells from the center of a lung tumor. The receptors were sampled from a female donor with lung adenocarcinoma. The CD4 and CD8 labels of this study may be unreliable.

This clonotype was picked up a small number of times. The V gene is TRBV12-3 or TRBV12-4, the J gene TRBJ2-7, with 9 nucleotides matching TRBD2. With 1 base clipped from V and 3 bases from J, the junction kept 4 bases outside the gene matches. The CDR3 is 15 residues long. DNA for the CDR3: TGTGCCAGCAGTTTAGTGAATAGCGGGAGCTACGAGCAGTACTTC. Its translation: CASSLVNSGSYEQYF.

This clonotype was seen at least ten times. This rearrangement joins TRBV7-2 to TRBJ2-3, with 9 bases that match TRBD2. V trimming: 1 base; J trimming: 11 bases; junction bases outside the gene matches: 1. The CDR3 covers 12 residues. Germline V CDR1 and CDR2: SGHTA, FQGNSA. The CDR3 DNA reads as TGTGCCAGCAGCTTAGAGCGGGAGGTGCAGTATTTT. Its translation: CASSLEREVQYF.

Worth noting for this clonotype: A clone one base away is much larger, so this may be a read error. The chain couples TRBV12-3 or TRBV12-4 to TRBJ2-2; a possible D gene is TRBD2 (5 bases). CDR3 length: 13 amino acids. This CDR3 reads CASSTTNTGELYF. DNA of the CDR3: TGTGCCAGCAGTACCACAAACACCGGGGAGCTGTATTTT.

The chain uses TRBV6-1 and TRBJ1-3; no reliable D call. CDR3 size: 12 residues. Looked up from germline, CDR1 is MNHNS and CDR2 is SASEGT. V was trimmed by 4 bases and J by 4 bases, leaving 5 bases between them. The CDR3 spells CASSAKGNTIYF. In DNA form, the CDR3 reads TGTGCCAGCAGTGCAAAGGGAAACACCATATATTTT.

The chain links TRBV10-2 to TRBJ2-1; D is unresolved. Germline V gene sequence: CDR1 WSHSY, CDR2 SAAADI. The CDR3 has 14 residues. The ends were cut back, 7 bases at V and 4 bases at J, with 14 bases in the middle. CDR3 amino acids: CASMVIPNYNEQFF. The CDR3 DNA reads TGCGCCAGCATGGTCATTCCCAATTACAATGAGCAGTTCTTC.

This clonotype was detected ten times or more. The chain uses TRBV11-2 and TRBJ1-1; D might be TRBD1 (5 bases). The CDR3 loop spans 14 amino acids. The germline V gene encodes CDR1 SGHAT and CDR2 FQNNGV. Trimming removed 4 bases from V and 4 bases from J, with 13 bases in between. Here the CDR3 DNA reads TGTGCCAGCAGCTCCATTTGGGGGGGCACTGAAGCTTTCTTT. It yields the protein CASSSIWGGTEAFF.

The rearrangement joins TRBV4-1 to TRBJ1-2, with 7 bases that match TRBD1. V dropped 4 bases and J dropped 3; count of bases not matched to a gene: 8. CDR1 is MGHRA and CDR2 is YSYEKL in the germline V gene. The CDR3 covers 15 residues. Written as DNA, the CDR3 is TGCGCCAGCAGCCCTCGGACCGGGACAGACTATGGCTACACCTTC. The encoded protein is CASSPRTGTDYGYTF.

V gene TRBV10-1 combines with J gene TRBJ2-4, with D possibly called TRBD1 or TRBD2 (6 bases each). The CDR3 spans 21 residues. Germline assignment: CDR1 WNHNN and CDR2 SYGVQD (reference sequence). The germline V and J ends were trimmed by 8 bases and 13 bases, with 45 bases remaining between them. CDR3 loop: CASRSDLGAGIGSRGKEIQYF. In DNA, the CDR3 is TGCGCCAGCCGCTCGGATTTGGGGGCGGGGATCGGGAGCCGAGGCAAAGAGATCCAGTACTTC.

CDR3 sequence (DNA): TGTGCCAGCAGGGGGCTGTGTGCCACAGACACTCAGTACTTC. As protein: CASRGLCATDTQYF. V usage is TRBV6-1 and J usage is TRBJ2-4; D may be TRBD1 (5 bases). The CDR3 runs 14 residues. The germline V gene has CDR1 MNHNS and CDR2 SASEGT. Trimming left V 6 bases short and J 12 bases short, with 21 bases between.

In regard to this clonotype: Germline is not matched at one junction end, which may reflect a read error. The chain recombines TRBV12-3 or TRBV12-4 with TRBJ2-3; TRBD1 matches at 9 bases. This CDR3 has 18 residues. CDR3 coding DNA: TGTGCCAGCAGTGCCCCCGGGACAGGGCTTTGGAACACAGATATGCAGTATTTT. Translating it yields CASSAPGTGLWNTDMQYF.

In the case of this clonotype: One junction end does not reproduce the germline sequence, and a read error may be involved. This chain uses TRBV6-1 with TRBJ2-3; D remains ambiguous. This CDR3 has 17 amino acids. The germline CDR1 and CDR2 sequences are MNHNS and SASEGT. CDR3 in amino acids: CASSEGPAGALTHTQYF. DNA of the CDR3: TGTGCCAGCAGTGAAGGACCAGCCGGAGCCCTCACACATACGCAGTATTTT.

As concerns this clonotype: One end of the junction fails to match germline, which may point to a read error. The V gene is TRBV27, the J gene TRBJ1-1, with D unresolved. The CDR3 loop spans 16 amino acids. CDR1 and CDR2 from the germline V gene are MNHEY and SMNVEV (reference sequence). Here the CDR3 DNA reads TGTGCCAGCAGTTTGGAGCCGCATCTAGTCTACACTGGAGCTTCCTTC. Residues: CASSLEPHLVYTGASF.

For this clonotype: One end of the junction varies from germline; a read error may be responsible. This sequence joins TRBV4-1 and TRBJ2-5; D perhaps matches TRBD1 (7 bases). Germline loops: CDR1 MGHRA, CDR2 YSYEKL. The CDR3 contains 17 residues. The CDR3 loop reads CASSPGVGGRHPETQYF. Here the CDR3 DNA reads TGCGCCAGCAGTCCGGGAGTAGGGGGCCGGCACCCAGAGACCCAGTATTTC.

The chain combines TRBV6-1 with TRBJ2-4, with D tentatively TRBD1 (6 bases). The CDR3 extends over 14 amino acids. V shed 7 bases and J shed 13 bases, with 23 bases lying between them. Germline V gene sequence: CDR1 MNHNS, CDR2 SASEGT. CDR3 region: CASMGSSGENTQYF. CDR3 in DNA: TGTGCCAGCATGGGGTCGTCAGGGGAAAACACGCAGTACTTC.

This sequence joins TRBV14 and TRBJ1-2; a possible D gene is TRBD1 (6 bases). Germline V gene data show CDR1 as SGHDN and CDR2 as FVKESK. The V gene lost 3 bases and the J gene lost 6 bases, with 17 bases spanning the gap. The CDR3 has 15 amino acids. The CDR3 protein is CASSHLQGLGNGYTF. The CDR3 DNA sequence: TGTGCCAGCAGCCACTTACAGGGACTGGGTAATGGCTACACCTTC.

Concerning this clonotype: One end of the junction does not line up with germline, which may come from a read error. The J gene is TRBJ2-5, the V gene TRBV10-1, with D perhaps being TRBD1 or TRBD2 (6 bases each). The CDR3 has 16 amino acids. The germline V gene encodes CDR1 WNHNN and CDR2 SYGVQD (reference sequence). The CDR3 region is CASRGVGGRDQETQYF. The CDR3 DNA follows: TGCGCCAGCAGGGGGGTCGGGGGCCGTGACCAAGAGACTCAGTACTTC.

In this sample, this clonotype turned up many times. CDR3 protein: CASSRAGGRETQYF. In nucleotides, the CDR3 is TGTGCCAGCAGTCGAGCGGGGGGGCGCGAGACCCAGTACTTC. The chain uses TRBV6-1 and TRBJ2-1; 10 positions agree with TRBD2. Judging by the DNA end, TRBJ2-5 fits better; the J call may be wrong. Germline V gene sequence: CDR1 MNHNS, CDR2 SASEGT. CDR3 length: 14 amino acids.

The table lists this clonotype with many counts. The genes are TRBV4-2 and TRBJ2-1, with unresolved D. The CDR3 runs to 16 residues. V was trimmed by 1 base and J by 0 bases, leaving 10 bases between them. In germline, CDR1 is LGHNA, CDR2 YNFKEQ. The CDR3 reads CASSQAYSNSYNEQFF. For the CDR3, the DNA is TGTGCCAGCAGCCAAGCGTACTCGAACTCCTACAATGAGCAGTTCTTC.

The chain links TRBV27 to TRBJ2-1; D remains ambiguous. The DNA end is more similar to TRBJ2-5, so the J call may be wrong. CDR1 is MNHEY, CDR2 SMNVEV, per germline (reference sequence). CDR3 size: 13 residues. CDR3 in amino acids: CASRGFVQKIQYF. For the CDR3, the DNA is TGTGCCAGCAGAGGGTTTGTACAAAAGATCCAGTACTTC.

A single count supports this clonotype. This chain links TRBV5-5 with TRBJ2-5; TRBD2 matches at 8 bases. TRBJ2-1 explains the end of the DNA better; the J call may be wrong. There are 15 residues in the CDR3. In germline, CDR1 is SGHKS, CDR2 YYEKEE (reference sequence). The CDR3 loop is CASSSPGGTNNEQFF. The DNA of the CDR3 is TGTGCCAGCAGCTCTCCGGGAGGGACGAACAATGAGCAGTTCTTC.